The 10 T cell receptor beta chains given below trace back to one sample, sequenced in a study of human T cells and chemical hapten exposure. One entry per CDR3 protein results from TCRdb running MiXCR on the RACE reads. The repertoire holds nearly 110,000 distinct CDR3 sequences, with roughly 12% as singletons. Time point meaning: pre-sensitization, week 0. Sample treatment: therapeutic diphenylcyclopropenone sensitization with weekly scalp DPC. The sample consisted of whole blood, taken in connection with sensitization to the hapten diphenylcyclopropenone (DPC). Receptors originate from a woman aged 45-65 years with alopecia areata. Some clones in this sample may be carry-over from other donors' samples.

This clonotype was seen a few times. J is TRBJ2-5 and V is TRBV2; D perhaps matches TRBD2 (5 bases). Looked up from germline, CDR1 is SNHLY and CDR2 is FYNNEI. CDR3 length: 16 amino acids. With 0 bases removed from V and 2 bases from J, the gap between germline ends came to 13 bases. CDR3 amino acids: CASSEALGEPQETQYF. DNA for the CDR3: TGTGCCAGCAGTGAAGCCCTCGGGGAGCCGCAAGAGACCCAGTACTTC.

This rearrangement joins TRBV28 to TRBJ2-7; D possibly uses TRBD1 or TRBD2 (5 bases each). CDR3 length equals 20 residues. Trimming shortened V by 4 bases and J by 2 bases, and 30 bases separated the two germline ends. Germline V lookup: CDR1 MDHEN, CDR2 SYDVKM. The chain's CDR3 is CASSSFIGTNPRGQTYEQYF. The CDR3 DNA reads as TGTGCCAGCAGTTCCTTTATTGGGACGAACCCCCGCGGACAAACCTACGAGCAGTACTTC.

There are a few counts of this clonotype. The chain couples TRBV6-2 or TRBV6-3 to TRBJ2-1; 7 bases line up with TRBD2. Trimming took 4 bases from V and 0 from J; bases not matched to a gene: 3. The CDR3 has 15 amino acids. The germline gives CDR1 MNHEY, CDR2 SVGEGT. The CDR3 here is CASSWGGSSYNEQFF. The CDR3, as DNA: TGTGCCAGCAGTTGGGGGGGAAGCTCCTACAATGAGCAGTTCTTC.

This clonotype was recorded a few times. The CDR3, as DNA: TGTGCCAGCGGCCTCACCTACGAGCAGTACTTC. It codes for CASGLTYEQYF. The V and J genes are TRBV2 and TRBJ2-7; D ambiguous. Germline V gene data show CDR1 as SNHLY and CDR2 as FYNNEI. This CDR3 has 11 residues. V was cut by 8 bases and J by 2 bases, with 7 bases left in between.

This clonotype occurred a few times. The chain joins TRBV4-2 to TRBJ2-1; the D gene is possibly TRBD2 (6 bases). In germline, CDR1 is LGHNA, CDR2 YNFKEQ. V lost 4 bases, J lost 4 bases, and 14 bases lay in between. This CDR3 has 15 residues. The CDR3 DNA sequence: TGTGCCAGCAGCCTAAGGGCGGGGAATTACAATGAGCAGTTCTTC. Translating it yields CASSLRAGNYNEQFF.

The chain employs TRBV11-2 and TRBJ2-2, with TRBD1 matching over 11 bases. Unmatched junction bases numbered 9, after V lost 3 bases and J lost 6 bases. Germline values: CDR1 SGHAT, CDR2 FQNNGV. CDR3 length: 17 residues. CDR3 in amino acids: CASSLFRGQGASGELFF. CDR3 DNA: TGTGCCAGCAGCTTGTTCCGAGGACAGGGGGCATCCGGGGAGCTGTTTTTT. Combining the CDR3 with reference TRBV11-2 and TRBJ2-2 gives the whole variable domain EAGVAQSPRYKIIEKRQSVAFWCNPISGHATLYWYQQILGQGPKLLIQFQNNGVVDDSQLPKDRFSAERLKGVDSTLKIQPAKLEDSAVYLCASSLFRGQGASGELFFGEGSRLTVL.

A remark on this clonotype: Its ends do not fully match the called genes, so a read error is possible. The chain carries TRBV20-1 and TRBJ2-7, with 10 bases that match TRBD1. The CDR3 has 15 residues. Germline lookup yields CDR1 DFQATT and CDR2 SNEGSKA (reference sequence). The CDR3 loop reads CSARETGGLSYERYF. DNA for the CDR3: TGCAGTGCTAGAGAGACAGGGGGCCTTTCCTACGAGCGGTACTTC.

This clonotype appeared a few times. V and J are TRBV10-3 and TRBJ2-7; D ambiguous. In germline, CDR1 is ENHRY, CDR2 SYGVKD. The CDR3 is 11 residues long. Between the trimmed V and J ends, which lost 8 bases and 4 bases, there was a span of 9 bases. In DNA form, the CDR3 reads TGTGCCATCGGAAAAGAATACGAGCAGTACTTC. It encodes CAIGKEYEQYF.

This clonotype was recorded a few times. The chain joins TRBV5-1 to TRBJ2-2, with TRBD1 matching 9 bases. Germline CDR1 and CDR2: SGHRS and YFSETQ. After removal of 0 bases from V and 3 bases from J, the junction contained 3 bases not matched to a gene. The CDR3 contains 16 residues. The CDR3 DNA reads as TGCGCCAGCAGCTTGGGGACAGGGGCGTACACCGGGGAGCTGTTTTTT. It specifies CASSLGTGAYTGELFF. The full variable domain, in which reference TRBV5-1 and TRBJ2-2 provide the parts outside the CDR3, is KAGVTQTPRYLIKTRGQQVTLSCSPISGHRSVSWYQQTPGQGLQFLFEYFSETQRNKGNFPGRFSGRQFSNSRSEMNVSTLELGDSALYLCASSLGTGAYTGELFFGEGSRLTVL.

The chain links TRBV12-3 or TRBV12-4 to TRBJ2-7; 9 bases agree with TRBD1. V lost 5 bases and J lost 9; bases outside the gene matches: 8. CDR3 length: 13 residues. CDR3 in amino acids: CASSPPGQGSQYF. In DNA form, the CDR3 reads TGTGCCAGCAGTCCCCCGGGACAGGGTTCGCAGTACTTC.